This TCR beta chain was recovered during a study of T-cell memory formation after mild COVID-19. Study results and limitations: Later expanders leaned CD4+, whereas day 15 to 85 contracting clones were balanced CD4/CD8.

Using constant-segment primers, 5'RACE produced TCR alpha and TCR beta cDNA libraries carrying sample barcodes and UMIs. A single record per CDR3 protein comes from TCRdb applying MiXCR to the 5' RACE reads. This sample has around 340,000 distinct CDR3 sequences, with about 13% found just once. V shed 0 bases and J shed 5 bases, with 16 bases lying between them. Germline values: CDR1 DFQATT, CDR2 SNEGSKA (reference sequence). CDR3 size: 15 residues. About this clonotype: The antigen is unknown.

This sequence joins TRBV20-1 and TRBJ1-1; D is unclear. This receptor was taken from a man between 18 and 29 years old who had mild COVID-19 (a few samples of this study predate the infection). Cell type and time point are not known. What was sequenced was PBMCs or a T cell subset sorted from them (not recorded which). This CDR3 reads CSARDPPGVETEAFF. In nucleotides, the CDR3 is TGCAGTGCTAGAGACCCTCCGGGTGTAGAAACTGAAGCTTTCTTT.